What follows is one T cell receptor beta chain and its context. Its antigen remains unknown. Unique molecular identifiers featured in each of the TCR beta cDNA libraries. TCRdb re-called the PCR reads through MiXCR, storing one row per CDR3 protein. Here the sample spans 350,000 to 450,000 distinct CDR3 sequences, 30% to 45% being singletons. This record comes from a study of post-analysis software for immune sequencing data. Study results and caveats: Five or six TRBV segments, TRBV5-6, TRBV5-1 and TRBV20-1 among them, were found more frequent in patients than controls.

Trimming stripped 2 bases from V and 6 bases from J, with 11 bases between. This CDR3 is built from 13 residues. The clonotype comes from a girl under 18 with multiple sclerosis. The sample taken for sequencing was blood. The genes are TRBV12-3 or TRBV12-4 and TRBJ2-7; D is unresolved. The CDR3 reads CASSLLPGPEQYF. The DNA for the CDR3 is TGTGCCAGCAGTTTACTGCCGGGCCCCGAGCAGTACTTC.